This TCR beta chain derives from a study of blood T cell repertoires in COVID-19. Study details: PBMCs, B-cell-depleted T cells, or T cells provided the cDNA or gDNA that made up the material.

Original data processing: Reference gene primers were amplified, and this amplification served to estimate nucleated cell counts. The data were produced by immunoSEQ multiplex PCR, yet TCRdb's version contains in-frame clones alone and is incomplete. That table furnishes V, J and clone size, whereas the DNA furnished D and trimming. The sample yields hundreds of thousands of clones, 83% seen once. V lost 3 bases to trimming and J lost 4 bases; unmatched junction nucleotides: 1. CDR1 is SGDLS, CDR2 YYNGEE, per germline. There are 14 residues in the CDR3. This TCR came from a woman aged 40 to 50 with active or convalescent COVID-19. What was sequenced was peripheral blood. This chain uses TRBV9 with TRBJ2-7; 13 bases agree with TRBD2. The CDR3 DNA follows: TGTGCCAGCAGCGGGACTAGCGGGAGTTACGAGCAGTACTTC. The encoded protein is CASSGTSGSYEQYF.